Below, 21 T cell receptor beta chains from the same sample are listed, as sequenced in a study of T cell repertoires in cytomegalovirus infection. TCRdb itself ran the reads through MiXCR, one entry per CDR3 protein. The sample consists of approximately 500,000 distinct CDR3 sequences, around 11% of them appearing once. The specimen sequenced was PBMCs. The origin of the receptors is a human donor in good health (CMV status not recorded). Some clones in this sample may be carry-over from other donors' samples.

This clonotype was seen only a few times. CDR3 nucleotide sequence: TGCAGTGCTAGTCGGGGCAGGGTGGAAAAACTGTTTTTT. Protein sequence: CSASRGRVEKLFF. This rearrangement joins TRBV20-1 to TRBJ1-4; tentative D call: TRBD1 (5 bases). The length of the CDR3 is 13 residues. Trimming cost V 3 bases and J 8 bases, with 13 bases left between them. The V gene's germline CDR1 is DFQATT and CDR2 SNEGSKA (reference sequence).

This rearrangement joins TRBV5-6 to TRBJ2-7; D is possibly TRBD2 (6 bases). V shed 3 bases and J shed 4 bases, with 11 bases lying between them. The germline gives CDR1 SGHDT, CDR2 YYEEEE. The CDR3 runs to 13 residues. CDR3 sequence: CASSSTGDYEQYF. CDR3 nucleotides: TGTGCCAGCAGCTCGACGGGGGATTACGAGCAGTACTTC.

This chain joins TRBV29-1 and TRBJ2-3, with TRBD2 matching over 7 bases. The CDR3 loop spans 16 amino acids. In germline, CDR1 is SQVTM, CDR2 ANQGSEA. V was clipped by 0 bases and J by 6 bases; unmatched bases: 12. The CDR3 sequence: CSVEDKGRLADDTQYF. CDR3 nucleotides: TGCAGCGTTGAAGATAAAGGACGGCTAGCGGACGATACGCAGTATTTT.

This clonotype was picked up many times. The chain combines TRBV12-3 or TRBV12-4 with TRBJ1-1; D is possibly TRBD1 (5 bases). Between the trimmed V and J ends, which lost 7 bases and 3 bases, there was a span of 12 bases. CDR3 length: 13 residues. The CDR3 DNA sequence: TGTGCCAGCAAGCGGGGGATCCACACTGAAGCTTTCTTT. Its translation is CASKRGIHTEAFF.

This clonotype was detected ten times or more. The V call is TRBV12-3 or TRBV12-4, the J call TRBJ1-1; D might be TRBD1 (6 bases). The CDR3 consists of 13 residues. V shed 7 bases and J shed 4 bases, with 13 bases lying between them. CDR3 sequence reads: CASTRLQGTEAFF. The CDR3 DNA reads as TGTGCCAGCACCAGATTACAGGGCACTGAAGCTTTCTTT.

The chain recombines TRBV11-2 with TRBJ1-1; TRBD1 matches 8 bases. Germline CDR1 reads SGHAT; CDR2 reads FQNNGV. The CDR3 length is 16 residues. Unmatched junction bases numbered 9, after V lost 4 bases and J lost 2 bases. The CDR3 protein is CASSSPLDRENTEAFF. The CDR3 bases are TGTGCCAGCAGCTCACCCCTGGACAGGGAAAACACTGAAGCTTTCTTT.

The V call is TRBV20-1, the J call TRBJ2-1, with no clear D. CDR3 length: 14 amino acids. CDR1 is DFQATT and CDR2 is SNEGSKA in the germline V gene (reference sequence). V was clipped by 0 bases and J by 5 bases, with 11 bases between them. The CDR3 sequence is CSARDYASHNEQFF. The CDR3 DNA follows: TGCAGTGCTAGAGATTACGCTAGTCACAATGAGCAGTTCTTC.

This chain joins TRBV20-1 and TRBJ1-6; weak D call: TRBD1 (5 bases). In germline, CDR1 is DFQATT, CDR2 SNEGSKA (reference sequence). CDR3 length: 16 residues. Trimming left V 7 bases short and J 9 bases short, with 25 bases between. Written as DNA, the CDR3 is TGCAGTGGTAGCCTTCCGGGACTGGCCTCTCTTTCACCCCTCCACTTT. Translating gives CSGSLPGLASLSPLHF.

This clonotype has at least ten counts. This chain joins TRBV6-1 and TRBJ2-5, with a weak D call TRBD1 (6 bases). Deletions cut 7 bases from V and 5 bases from J, with 14 bases between. CDR3 length: 13 amino acids. The germline CDR1 and CDR2 sequences are MNHNS and SASEGT. CDR3 sequence: CASTTGNQETQYF. CDR3 DNA sequence: TGTGCCAGCACCACAGGGAATCAGGAGACCCAGTACTTC.

Many counts were recorded for this clonotype. The chain couples TRBV6-1 to TRBJ1-5, with 9 bases aligning to TRBD1. Germline CDR1 is MNHNS and CDR2 is SASEGT. CDR3 length: 16 amino acids. The ends lost 6 bases at V and 7 bases at J; junction bases unmatched: 13. CDR3 coding DNA: TGTGCCAGCAGCCACGGACAGGGGAGTATACACCAGCCCCAGCATTTT. This encodes CASSHGQGSIHQPQHF.

The gene calls are TRBV12-5 and TRBJ2-3, with TRBD2 matching 14 bases. CDR3 length equals 16 residues. Germline V CDR1 and CDR2: LGHNT, FRNRAP. The V segment lost 5 bases and the J segment 4 bases; nucleotides outside the gene matches: 5. In nucleotides, the CDR3 is TGTGCTAGTGGTCAAGGACTAGCGGGAGGCGCAGATACGCAGTATTTT. The encoded protein is CASGQGLAGGADTQYF.

The sample holds many counts of this clonotype. CDR3 in amino acids: CASSPGQVDNEQFF. DNA of the CDR3: TGTGCCAGCAGCCCGGGACAGGTTGACAATGAGCAGTTCTTC. The chain has TRBV7-6 and TRBJ2-1; 8 nucleotides align to TRBD1. The CDR3 consists of 14 residues. Germline lookup yields CDR1 SGHVS and CDR2 FNYEAQ. With V trimmed by 5 bases and J by 5 bases, 5 bases remained unmatched.

The V call is TRBV20-1, the J call TRBJ1-5, with D possibly TRBD1 on 5 matching bases. The germline V gene encodes CDR1 DFQATT and CDR2 SNEGSKA (reference sequence). This CDR3 contains 16 residues. Trimming left V 5 bases short and J 7 bases short, with 24 bases between. CDR3 loop: CSALSTSSGGYQPQHF. The CDR3 DNA is TGCAGTGCTTTATCTACATCTTCTGGGGGGTACCAGCCCCAGCATTTT.

The chain has TRBV27 and TRBJ1-2, with D tentatively TRBD1 (6 bases). Germline V gene data show CDR1 as MNHEY and CDR2 as SMNVEV (reference sequence). CDR3 length: 17 residues. V lost 6 bases and J 4 bases, leaving 24 bases between the germline ends. As DNA, the CDR3 is TGTGCCAGCAGCCTTACCCCTTTACAGGGTAGCGGCTATGGCTACACCTTC. It translates to CASSLTPLQGSGYGYTF.

V usage is TRBV20-1 and J usage is TRBJ1-1; 7 positions agree with TRBD1. V shed 5 bases, J shed 4 bases, and the junction held 10 bases outside the gene matches. Germline lookup yields CDR1 DFQATT and CDR2 SNEGSKA (reference sequence). CDR3 length equals 14 residues. This CDR3 reads CSALPGTATTEAFF. CDR3 coding DNA: TGCAGTGCTCTTCCCGGGACAGCGACCACTGAAGCTTTCTTT.

The chain links TRBV13 to TRBJ2-1; 10 bases match TRBD1. The CDR3 is 15 amino acids. Germline trimming cut 4 bases from V and 15 bases from J; bases unmatched to any gene: 15. Germline CDR1 and CDR2: PRHDT and FYEKMQ (reference sequence). The CDR3 is CASSSLPPGQGSLFF. CDR3 nucleotide sequence: TGTGCCAGCAGCTCCCTTCCGCCGGGACAGGGGAGTCTGTTCTTC.

This clonotype was counted between two and nine times. This chain joins TRBV29-1 and TRBJ1-2; tentatively, D is TRBD1 (5 bases). Germline values: CDR1 SQVTM, CDR2 ANQGSEA. The CDR3 covers 13 residues. Trimming took 5 bases from V and 1 from J, leaving 11 bases between them. The chain's CDR3 is CSVSGGGNYGYTF. Written as DNA, the CDR3 is TGCAGCGTTAGCGGGGGAGGTAACTATGGCTACACCTTC.

This clonotype has ten or more counts. V usage is TRBV7-3 and J usage is TRBJ2-2; D remains unclear. Germline V gene data show CDR1 as SGHTA and CDR2 as FQGTGA. CDR3 length: 14 amino acids. The V end was cut by 2 bases, the J end by 5 bases, with 9 bases between. The CDR3 region has the DNA TGTGCCAGCAGCTTATCCCTAAATACCGGGGAGCTGTTTTTT. Translation: CASSLSLNTGELFF.

The sample holds a few counts of this clonotype. V and J are TRBV7-3 and TRBJ1-1; D is ambiguous. Per germline, CDR1 SGHTA and CDR2 FQGTGA. V was trimmed by 5 bases and J by 4 bases, leaving 11 bases between them. The CDR3 is 13 residues long. The CDR3, as DNA: TGTGCCAGCAGCCTGTACCAGTCCACTGAAGCTTTCTTT. Amino acids: CASSLYQSTEAFF.

The chain carries TRBV30 and TRBJ1-3; the D is unclear. The CDR3 length is 14 residues. The ends were cut back, 3 bases at V and 7 bases at J, with 16 bases in the middle. Germline CDR1 is GTSNPN and CDR2 is SVGIG (reference sequence). The CDR3 coding sequence is TGTGCCTGGAGCGACTTACACGTCGGGAACACCATATATTTT. This sequence encodes CAWSDLHVGNTIYF.

The table lists this clonotype with many counts. The chain has TRBV12-3 or TRBV12-4 and TRBJ1-4; D call uncertain. V was shortened by 8 bases and J by 3 bases, with 10 bases between the two germline ends. CDR3 length equals 13 residues. CDR3 sequence reads: CASQSVSNEKLFF. CDR3 in DNA: TGTGCCAGCCAATCGGTCTCTAATGAAAAACTGTTTTTT.